A single sample is the source of the 3 T cell receptor beta chains below, sequenced in a study of cytomegalovirus exposure and HLA in healthy donors. The table came from immunoSEQ multiplex PCR; TCRdb's copy has only in-frame clones and leaves some out. This table holds about 270,000 clones, around 85% found once. The sequenced sample was PBMCs. These receptors were taken from a woman aged 18-29 years in good health and CMV-seronegative.

The chain carries TRBV5-6 and TRBJ2-3; D may be TRBD2 (5 bases). The V end lost 1 base, the J end lost 2 bases, and 11 bases lay between the germline ends. The CDR3 loop spans 15 amino acids. The germline gives CDR1 SGHDT, CDR2 YYEEEE. In DNA, the CDR3 is TGTGCCAGCAGCTTGTACCTAGCAAACACAGATACGCAGTATTTT. Amino acids: CASSLYLANTDTQYF.

Only a few counts were recorded for this clone. The chain links TRBV6-5 to TRBJ2-6; D not resolved. The CDR3 is made up of 14 amino acids. V lost 5 bases and J lost 0, with 5 bases in between. Germline lookup yields CDR1 MNHEY and CDR2 SVGAGI. The CDR3 loop reads CASSHNSGANVLTF. The CDR3 DNA reads as TGTGCCAGCAGTCACAACTCTGGGGCCAACGTCCTGACTTTC.

The V and J genes are TRBV6-6 and TRBJ2-7, with 8 nucleotides matching TRBD2. CDR1 MNHNY and CDR2 SVGAGI come from the germline V gene (reference sequence). The V and J ends lost 0 bases and 0 bases, in that order; junction bases with no gene match: 4. The CDR3 extends over 16 amino acids. CDR3 sequence (DNA): TGTGCCAGCAGTTACTCGGGGGCGGGAGGCTCCTACGAGCAGTACTTC. Translation gives CASSYSGAGGSYEQYF.